This T cell receptor beta chain was observed in a study of blood T cell repertoires in COVID-19. Across the study: The United States, Italy and Spain were the sources of the acute and convalescent COVID-19 samples. In each case, the material was cDNA or gDNA derived from T cells, B-cell-depleted T cells, or PBMCs.

Authors' processing steps: By means of reference gene primer amplification, nucleated cell counts were estimated. Data came from immunoSEQ multiplex PCR; TCRdb stores just in-frame clones and leaves some out. The V and J calls and clone size are taken from that table; D and trimming were inferred from the DNA. Here the sample spans about 190,000 clones, approximately 88% being singletons. Germline V CDR1 and CDR2: MRHNA, SNTAGT. V shed 7 bases, J shed 2 bases, and the junction held 16 bases outside the gene matches. The CDR3 spans 18 residues. The chain links TRBV6-4 to TRBJ1-5; 8 bases map to TRBD1. Input material: peripheral blood. This TCR was recovered from a woman aged 25 to 39 with acute or convalescent COVID-19. The CDR3 DNA reads TGTGCCAGCATGACTGAGGACAGGGCTTCGTTGGGCAATCAGCCCCAGCATTTT. It specifies CASMTEDRASLGNQPQHF.